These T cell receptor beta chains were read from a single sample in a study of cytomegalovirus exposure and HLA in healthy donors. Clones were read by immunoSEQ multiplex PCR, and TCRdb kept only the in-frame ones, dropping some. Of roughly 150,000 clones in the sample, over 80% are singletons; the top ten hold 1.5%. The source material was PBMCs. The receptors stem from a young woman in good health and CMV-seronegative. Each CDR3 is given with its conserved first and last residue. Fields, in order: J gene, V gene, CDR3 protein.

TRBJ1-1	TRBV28	CASRGGNTEAFF
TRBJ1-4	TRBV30	CAWKTWTGVSSTNEKLFF
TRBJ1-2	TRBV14	CASSQEREGARTF
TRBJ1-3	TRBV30	CAWSVLGSAGPGNTIYF
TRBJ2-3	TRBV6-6	CASSPTQGAGDTQYF
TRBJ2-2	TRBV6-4	CASSAYTDTGELFF
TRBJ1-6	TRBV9	CASSVLEDSPYNSPLHF
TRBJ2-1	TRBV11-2	CASSLTSGPHEQFF
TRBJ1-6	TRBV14	CASSQYTGTAYNSPLHF
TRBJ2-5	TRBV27	CASSFSGGPRKTQYF
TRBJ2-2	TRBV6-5	CASSYSGTGVTGELFF
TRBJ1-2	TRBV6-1	CATSPGVSNYGYTF
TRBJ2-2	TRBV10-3	CAISGTNTGELFF
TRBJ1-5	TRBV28	CATRGQGNQPQHF
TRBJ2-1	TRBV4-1	CASSQDAPGGNEQFF
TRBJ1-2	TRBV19	CASSKTGRSYGYTF
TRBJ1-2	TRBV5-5	CASSPRTAYYGYTF
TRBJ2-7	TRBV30	CAWSGQGAKEQYF
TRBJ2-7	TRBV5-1	CASSPQSGTGTYEQYF
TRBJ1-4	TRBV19	CASSDVDRGLFWEKLFF
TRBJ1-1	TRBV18	CASSPRTGSRTEAFF
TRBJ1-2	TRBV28	CASSLGGGAKGYTF
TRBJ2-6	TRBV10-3	CAISEFGTGVRGANVLTF
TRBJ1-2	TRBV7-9	CASSQNLYTGDGYTF
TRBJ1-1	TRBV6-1	CASSKGAGAFF
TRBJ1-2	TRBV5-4	CASSLPGGGYTF
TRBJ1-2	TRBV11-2	CASSLMTRGYTF
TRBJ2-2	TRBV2	CASSEITGLAGELFF
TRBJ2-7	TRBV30	CAWRGGPGGKQYF
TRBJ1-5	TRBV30	CAWSPTRGAYSNQPQHF
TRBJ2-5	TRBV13	CASGPGQGPPGTQYF
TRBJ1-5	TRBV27	CASSLNRGLNQPQHF
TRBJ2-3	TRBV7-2	CASSPSGGKTDTQYF
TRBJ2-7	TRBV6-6	CASRSKIGTESYEQYF
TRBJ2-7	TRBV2	CASSYIASYEQYF
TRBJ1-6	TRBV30	CAWRAGFVLHF
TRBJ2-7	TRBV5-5	CASSLAGGSTYEQYF
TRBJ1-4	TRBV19	CASSFHGRDLYLTMFF
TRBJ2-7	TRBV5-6	CASSLSGDEQYF
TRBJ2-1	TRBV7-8	CASSLSLAGGPGLNEQFF